This TCR beta chain was sequenced during a study of blood T cell repertoires in COVID-19. About the research overall: The United States, Italy and Spain were the sources of the acute and convalescent COVID-19 samples.

In the authors' methods: Reference gene primers were amplified, and this amplification served to estimate nucleated cell counts. Produced via immunoSEQ multiplex PCR; TCRdb's table is partial and in-frame only. V, J and clone size are those of that table, while D and trimming were read from the DNA. The sample holds 50,000 to 75,000 clones; 91% are singletons and the top ten take approximately 8.1%. This CDR3 comprises 17 residues. Trimming cost V 0 bases and J 1 base; bases outside gene matches: 9. In germline, CDR1 is SGHRS, CDR2 YFSETQ. The TCR originated in a human donor in a cohort sampled during active COVID-19. Material: peripheral blood. The chain recombines TRBV5-1 with TRBJ1-1; 7 bases map to TRBD1. The CDR3 coding sequence is TGCGCCAGCAGCTTGGCGGAGGGGGCTTTGTCGAACACTGAAGCTTTCTTT. Its translation: CASSLAEGALSNTEAFF. The whole variable domain, remainder taken from reference TRBV5-1 and TRBJ1-1, is KAGVTQTPRYLIKTRGQQVTLSCSPISGHRSVSWYQQTPGQGLQFLFEYFSETQRNKGNFPGRFSGRQFSNSRSEMNVSTLELGDSALYLCASSLAEGALSNTEAFFGQGTRLTVV.